These 11 T cell receptor beta chains came from one sample sequenced in a study of blood T cell repertoires in COVID-19. Assay used: immunoSEQ multiplex PCR; TCRdb lists only in-frame clones, some missing. The data hold about 56,000 clones, with roughly 89% observed a single time. The sample comprised peripheral blood. The receptor set was obtained from a woman in her sixties or seventies with COVID-19, enrolled during active disease.

CDR3 protein: CASSEGPGGEETQYF. The CDR3 coding sequence is TGTGCCAGCAGTGAAGGTCCAGGGGGCGAAGAGACCCAGTACTTC. The chain links TRBV6-1 to TRBJ2-5; 8 bases are a match to TRBD1. The CDR3 length is 15 residues. Unmatched junction bases numbered 4, after V lost 1 base and J lost 3 bases. The germline gives CDR1 MNHNS, CDR2 SASEGT.

J is TRBJ2-3 and V is TRBV5-1; D gene unclear. Between the trimmed V and J ends, which lost 1 base and 4 bases, there was a span of 7 bases. The CDR3 is 13 amino acids. Looked up from germline, CDR1 is SGHRS and CDR2 is YFSETQ. DNA of the CDR3: TGCGCCAGCAGCTTGTTAGCCGCAGATACGCAGTATTTT. Residues: CASSLLAADTQYF.

The genes are TRBV6-2 or TRBV6-3 and TRBJ2-2, with D tentatively TRBD2 (5 bases). The CDR3 has 16 amino acids. Germline-derived CDR1 and CDR2 are MNHEY and SVGEGT. Trimming left V 2 bases short and J 8 bases short, with 18 bases between. The CDR3 sequence is CASSYHPGLAEGELFF. Here the CDR3 DNA reads TGTGCCAGCAGTTACCACCCCGGACTGGCCGAAGGGGAGCTGTTTTTT.

This clone has a single count. The gene calls are TRBV4-3 and TRBJ2-7; no firm D call. The CDR3 has 15 amino acids. The germline V gene has CDR1 LGHNA and CDR2 YSLEER. V gave up 0 bases and J gave up 0 bases, with 9 bases separating them. The CDR3 bases are TGCGCCAGCAGCCAAGATTGGCGGAGCTCCTACGAGCAGTACTTC. Amino acids: CASSQDWRSSYEQYF.

V usage is TRBV28 and J usage is TRBJ1-5, with 7 bases identical to TRBD1. Trimming removed 6 bases from V and 6 bases from J; junction bases left unmatched: 8. The CDR3 sequence is 14 residues long. Germline assignment: CDR1 MDHEN and CDR2 SYDVKM. The DNA of the CDR3 is TGTGCCAGCAGCTCCGACAGGGTATTTCAGCCCCAGCATTTT. Residues: CASSSDRVFQPQHF.

V and J are TRBV7-2 and TRBJ2-1; TRBD2 might be the D (6 bases). Germline V CDR1 and CDR2: SGHTA, FQGNSA. Trimming took 3 bases from V and 1 from J, leaving 10 bases between them. The CDR3 runs to 15 residues. CDR3 region: CASSFQAGSYNEQFF. In DNA, the CDR3 is TGTGCCAGCAGCTTCCAAGCGGGTTCCTACAATGAGCAGTTCTTC.

The V and J genes are TRBV3-1 (or the pseudogene TRBV3-2) and TRBJ2-1; no definite D call. Trimming took off 4 bases at V and 10 bases at J, with 14 bases between the two ends. Germline loops: CDR1 LGHDT, CDR2 YNNKEL (reference sequence). The CDR3 loop spans 13 amino acids. The CDR3 sequence: CASSRVLVAEQFF. CDR3 coding DNA: TGTGCCAGCAGCCGAGTACTGGTCGCAGAGCAGTTCTTC.

This CDR3 reads CASSSSFGTENTEAFF. CDR3 nucleotides: TGTGCCAGCAGCTCATCTTTCGGGACAGAGAACACTGAAGCTTTCTTT. The chain has TRBV7-8 and TRBJ1-1, with 7 positions matching TRBD1. Trimming took 4 bases from V and 1 from J; bases not matched to a gene: 9. Germline CDR1 reads SGHVS; CDR2 reads FQNEAQ. There are 16 residues in the CDR3.

The sample holds one count of this clone. The J gene is TRBJ2-1, the V gene TRBV7-2, with 9 nucleotides matching TRBD1. Germline V CDR1 and CDR2: SGHTA, FQGNSA. The CDR3 totals 17 residues. Losses at the gene ends were 1 base for V and 7 bases for J; bases not matched to a gene: 11. The CDR3 loop is CASSLVGGGQGGNEQFF. Written as DNA, the CDR3 is TGTGCCAGCAGCTTAGTTGGCGGGGGACAGGGAGGGAATGAGCAGTTCTTC.

V usage is TRBV27 and J usage is TRBJ2-2; D unresolved. CDR3 size: 15 residues. Germline-derived CDR1 and CDR2 are MNHEY and SMNVEV (reference sequence). The ends were cut back, 3 bases at V and 3 bases at J, with 11 bases in the middle. CDR3 amino acids: CASSFQAQDTGELFF. The CDR3 DNA follows: TGTGCCAGCAGTTTCCAGGCGCAGGACACCGGGGAGCTGTTTTTT.

The chain links TRBV5-5 to TRBJ1-5, with D uncertain. V gave up 2 bases and J gave up 4 bases, with 7 bases separating them. The CDR3 length is 13 residues. Germline V gene data show CDR1 as SGHKS and CDR2 as YYEKEE (reference sequence). CDR3 nucleotides: TGTGCCAGCAGCTTACGAGCGAATCAGCCCCAGCATTTT. Amino acids: CASSLRANQPQHF.